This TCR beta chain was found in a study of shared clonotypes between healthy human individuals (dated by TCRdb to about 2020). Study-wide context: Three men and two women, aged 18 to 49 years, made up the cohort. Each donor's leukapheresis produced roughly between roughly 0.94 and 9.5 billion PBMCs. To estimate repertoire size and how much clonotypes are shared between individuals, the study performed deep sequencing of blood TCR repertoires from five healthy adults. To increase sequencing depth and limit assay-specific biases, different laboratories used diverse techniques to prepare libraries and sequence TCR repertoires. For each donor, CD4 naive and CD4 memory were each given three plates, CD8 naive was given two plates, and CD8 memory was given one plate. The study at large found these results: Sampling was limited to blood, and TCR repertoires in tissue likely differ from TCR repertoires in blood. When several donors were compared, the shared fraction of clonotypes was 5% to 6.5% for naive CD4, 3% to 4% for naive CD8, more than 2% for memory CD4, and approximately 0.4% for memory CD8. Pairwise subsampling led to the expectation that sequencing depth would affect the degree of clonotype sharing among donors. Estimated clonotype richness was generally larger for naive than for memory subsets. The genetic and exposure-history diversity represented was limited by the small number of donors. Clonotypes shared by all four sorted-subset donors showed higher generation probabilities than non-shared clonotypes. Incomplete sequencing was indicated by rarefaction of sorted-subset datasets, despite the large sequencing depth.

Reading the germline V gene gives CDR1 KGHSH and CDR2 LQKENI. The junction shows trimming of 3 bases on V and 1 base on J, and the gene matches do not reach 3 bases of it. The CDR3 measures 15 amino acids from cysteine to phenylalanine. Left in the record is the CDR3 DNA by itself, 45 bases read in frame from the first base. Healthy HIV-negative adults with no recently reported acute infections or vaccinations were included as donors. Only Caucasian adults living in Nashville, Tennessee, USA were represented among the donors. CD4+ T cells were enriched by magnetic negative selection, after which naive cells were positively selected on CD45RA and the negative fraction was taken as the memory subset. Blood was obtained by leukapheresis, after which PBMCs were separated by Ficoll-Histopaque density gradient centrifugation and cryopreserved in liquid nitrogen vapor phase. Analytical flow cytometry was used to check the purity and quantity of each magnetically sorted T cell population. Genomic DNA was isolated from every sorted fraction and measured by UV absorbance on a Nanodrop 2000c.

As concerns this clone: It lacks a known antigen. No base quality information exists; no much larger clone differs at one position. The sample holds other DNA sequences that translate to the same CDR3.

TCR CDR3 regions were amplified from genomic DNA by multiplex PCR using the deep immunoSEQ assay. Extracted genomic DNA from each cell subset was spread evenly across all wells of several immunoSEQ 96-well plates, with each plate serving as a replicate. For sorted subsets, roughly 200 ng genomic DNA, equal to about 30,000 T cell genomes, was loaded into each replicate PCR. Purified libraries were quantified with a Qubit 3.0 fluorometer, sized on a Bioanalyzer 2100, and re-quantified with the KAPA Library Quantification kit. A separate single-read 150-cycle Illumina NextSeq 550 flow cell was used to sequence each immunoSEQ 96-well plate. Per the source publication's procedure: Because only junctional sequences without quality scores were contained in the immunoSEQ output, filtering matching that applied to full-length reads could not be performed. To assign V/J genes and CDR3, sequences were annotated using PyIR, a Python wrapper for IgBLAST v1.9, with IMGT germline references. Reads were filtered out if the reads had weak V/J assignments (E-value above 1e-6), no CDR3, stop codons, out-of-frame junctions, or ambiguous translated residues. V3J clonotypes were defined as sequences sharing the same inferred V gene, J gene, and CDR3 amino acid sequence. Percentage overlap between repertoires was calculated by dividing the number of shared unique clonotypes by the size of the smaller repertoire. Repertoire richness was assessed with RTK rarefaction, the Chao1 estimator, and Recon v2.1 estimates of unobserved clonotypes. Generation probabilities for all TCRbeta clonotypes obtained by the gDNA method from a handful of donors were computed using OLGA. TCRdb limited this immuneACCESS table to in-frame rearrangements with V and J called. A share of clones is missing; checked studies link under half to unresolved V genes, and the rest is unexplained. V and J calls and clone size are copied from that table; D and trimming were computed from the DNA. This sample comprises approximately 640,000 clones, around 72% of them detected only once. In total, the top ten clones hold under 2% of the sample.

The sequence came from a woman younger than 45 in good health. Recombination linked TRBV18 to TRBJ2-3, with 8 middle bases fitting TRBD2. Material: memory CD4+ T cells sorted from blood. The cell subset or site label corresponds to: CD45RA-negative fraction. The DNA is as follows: TGTGCCAGCTCACCGGAACTAGCGGGCACAGATACGCAGTATTTT. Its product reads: CASSPELAGTDTQYF.